This TCR beta chain derives from a study of glioma-infiltrating T cells (dated by TCRdb to the mid-2010s). Regarding the study in general: Sequencing of TCR alpha- and beta-chain repertoires was performed on glioma tissue, on non-neoplastic brain tissue, and on matched peripheral blood mononuclear cells. Each tissue-infiltrating repertoire was compared with the same patient's peripheral blood repertoire to measure divergence between tissue and blood T-cell populations. The paired cohort comprised three low-grade glioma patients, about eight primary glioblastoma patients and three non-glioma patients contributing non-neoplastic brain tissue.

CDR1 and CDR2, per the germline V gene (reference sequence), are DFQATT and SNEGSKA. The V and J ends are trimmed by 5 bases and 12 bases, leaving 14 bases between them. The CDR3 covers 11 residues, taking in both the cysteine and the phenylalanine. Of all the DNA, just the CDR3 is kept, 33 bases in frame from base 1. In its sample, this clonotype was seen many times. The antigen it recognizes is unknown. It has no much larger one-base neighbor in the sample; base qualities were not kept. TCR alpha and beta CDR3 regions were amplified with the iRepertoire nested amplicon-rescue multiplex PCR (arm-PCR) platform from RNA. The input for one-step reverse transcription and amplification was about 100-450 ng of either tissue mRNA or PBMC total RNA. Following bead purification, Illumina adapters were added through a secondary multiplex PCR, and the libraries were then gel-purified between 200 and 400 bp. Libraries carried internal 6-nucleotide barcodes used for demultiplexing. The libraries were sequenced on an Illumina MiSeq using 2x220 or 2x250 nucleotide paired-end reads. The original methods were these. Paired reads were merged with FLASH 1.2.11 and aligned to the GRCh37 human genome with BWA-MEM before extracting TRA and TRB reads. For V and J assignment, an IMGT-derived reference of cassette sequences and CDR3 motifs that included pseudogenes was used. Reads were translated in three frames, and productive CDR3s were defined by a C…FGXG motif without stop codons. Unique combinations of V-J cassette pair and CDR3 amino acid sequence were defined as clonotypes. Hamming distance filtering was applied to reads, with thresholds set by the sequence error rate of each sample in mapped regions. TCRdb trimmed the raw reads at Q25, called clones with MiXCR and kept productive beta chains. All rows with the same CDR3 protein become a single entry with the most common DNA and genes. The V and J calls here are based on TCRdb, not the publication. This sample holds around 97,000 distinct CDR3 sequences; approximately 28% were observed only once. Of the sample, roughly 45% falls within the top ten clones.

Results and caveats for the whole study, not just this receptor: VJ-independent divergence between tissue and blood was lower than expected in non-neoplastic patients but higher than expected in all gliomas, particularly low-grade gliomas. Group comparisons were based on small numbers of patients: three non-neoplastic, three low-grade glioma and several glioblastoma patients. Very few CDR3 sequences were shared between tissue and blood, attributed to high CDR3 diversity and limited sampling.

The source of this sequence is a human donor with low-grade glioma or glioblastoma, undergoing nonglioma brain surgery, or in good health (not recorded which). Recombination linked TRBV20-1 to TRBJ1-3, with the D gene call left open. The sequencing input was glioma tissue, nonneoplastic brain tissue, or PBMCs (not recorded which). Here the CDR3 is given as CSASQRAIIYF. The sequenced DNA: TGCAGTGCTTCCCAGAGGGCGATCATATATTTT.